The 10 T cell receptor beta chains below were found in one sample sequenced in a study of CD8 T cells in Susac syndrome. Random hexamers served to reverse transcribe about 0.45 to 1 ug RNA. Each CDR3 protein gets one entry after TCRdb re-called the immunoSEQ multiplex PCR reads with MiXCR. The data contain approximately 180,000 distinct CDR3 sequences, approximately 93% of them singletons. The material sequenced was CD4+ T cells from PBMCs. These receptors came from a human donor with multiple sclerosis.

The rearrangement uses TRBV5-6 and TRBJ1-6, with TRBD1 identical over 7 bases. V lost 4 bases, J lost 0 bases, and 7 bases stayed unmatched. The CDR3 is 17 residues long. CDR1 is SGHDT and CDR2 is YYEEEE in the germline V gene. The CDR3 loop reads CASSHGQAGSYNSPLHF. CDR3 DNA sequence: TGTGCCAGCAGCCATGGACAGGCGGGCTCCTATAATTCACCCCTCCACTTT.

This chain joins TRBV14 and TRBJ1-1; D ambiguous. The CDR3 is 13 amino acids. The germline V gene has CDR1 SGHDN and CDR2 FVKESK. Trimming took off 1 base at V and 10 bases at J, with 13 bases between the two ends. The CDR3 here is CASSQARSRLAFF. The CDR3 DNA follows: TGTGCCAGCAGCCAAGCTAGAAGTAGGTTAGCTTTCTTT.

In this sample, this clonotype turned up a few times. The V and J genes are TRBV30 and TRBJ2-7, with 8 nucleotides matching TRBD1. After removal of 2 bases from V and 3 bases from J, the junction contained 9 bases not matched to a gene. In germline, CDR1 is GTSNPN, CDR2 SVGIG (reference sequence). The CDR3 sequence is 15 residues long. CDR3 coding DNA: TGTGCCTGGAGTTCCGGACAGGGAAGTAGCTACGAGCAGTACTTC. Residues: CAWSSGQGSSYEQYF.

The chain has TRBV12-3 or TRBV12-4 and TRBJ1-2, with 8 positions matching TRBD1. The J segment lost 8 bases and the V segment lost 6 bases, leaving 8 bases of the junction unmatched. The CDR3 runs 13 residues. The CDR3 spells CASSRGQGIGYTF. The CDR3 bases are TGTGCCAGCAGCCGCGGACAGGGTATCGGCTACACCTTC.

The chain couples TRBV24-1 to TRBJ2-1; no clear D. V gave up 4 bases and J gave up 0 bases, with 18 bases separating them. The CDR3 length is 18 residues. CDR1 and CDR2 from the germline V gene are KGHDR and SFDVKD. CDR3 coding DNA: TGTGCCACCAGTGACCCGGACCAGAAGATTAGCTCCTACAATGAGCAGTTCTTC. This codes for CATSDPDQKISSYNEQFF.

This chain joins TRBV7-2 and TRBJ2-7; D gene uncertain. This CDR3 contains 15 residues. CDR1 SGHTA and CDR2 FQGNSA come from the germline V gene. Trimming pared 6 bases from V and 1 base from J, leaving 16 bases between. Here the CDR3 DNA reads TGTGCCAGCAGTTCTCGTGGCGGAGAATCCTACGAGCAGTACTTC. Translating it yields CASSSRGGESYEQYF.

The gene calls are TRBV6-2 or TRBV6-3 and TRBJ2-7; 14 bases line up with TRBD2. V was clipped by 6 bases and J by 7 bases; unmatched bases: 14. The CDR3 is 17 residues long. CDR1 MNHEY and CDR2 SVGEGT come from the germline V gene. Here the CDR3 DNA reads TGTGCCAGCAGCCAACCGGGACTAGCGGGAGATCGGGGTGAGCAGTACTTC. It translates to CASSQPGLAGDRGEQYF.

The V gene is TRBV12-3 or TRBV12-4, the J gene TRBJ2-5, with TRBD2 matching over 7 bases. The CDR3 has 17 residues. V lost 4 bases and J lost 5; bases outside the gene matches: 16. CDR3: CASSSTLGLGGWETQYF. CDR3 DNA sequence: TGTGCCAGCAGTTCCACCCTCGGACTAGGAGGGTGGGAGACCCAGTACTTC.

Only one count was recorded for this clonotype. The chain links TRBV3-1 to TRBJ2-1, with D tentatively TRBD1 (5 bases). V was clipped by 4 bases and J by 5 bases, with 6 bases between them. CDR1 is LGHDT, CDR2 YNNKEL, per germline (reference sequence). This CDR3 contains 12 residues. CDR3 sequence: CASSPRDNEQFF. The CDR3, as DNA: TGTGCCAGCAGCCCCAGGGACAATGAGCAGTTCTTC.

This clonotype was observed a single time. The V gene is TRBV30, the J gene TRBJ1-2, with D unresolved. Trimming removed 0 bases at V and 4 bases at J, with 9 bases between. Per the germline V gene, CDR1 is GTSNPN and CDR2 is SVGIG (reference sequence). The CDR3 extends over 13 amino acids. The DNA of the CDR3 is TGTGCCTGGAGTGTTTCTACCGGCTATGGCTACACCTTC. This encodes CAWSVSTGYGYTF.